The 22 T cell receptor beta chains in this list originate from one sample, sequenced in a study of long-term antiretroviral therapy in people with HIV. At survey level, the immunoSEQ assay was run in its v3.0 version. Generated by immunoSEQ multiplex PCR, the TCRdb table keeps only in-frame clones and is missing some. The repertoire includes tens of thousands of clones, about 85% of them detected once, and roughly 4.8% sits in the top ten. The specimen comprised unsorted PBMCs, sampled roughly 2.7 years after starting antiretroviral therapy. The receptors originated from a man aged 40-49 years with HIV.

The V call is TRBV5-6, the J call TRBJ2-7; no definite D call. The CDR3 contains 12 residues. The germline CDR1 and CDR2 sequences are SGHDT and YYEEEE. V lost 4 bases and J lost 2, with 7 bases in between. CDR3 nucleotides: TGTGCCAGCAGCCGTGGTACCTACGAGCAGTACTTC. It specifies CASSRGTYEQYF.

This clone was observed a single time. V is TRBV28 and J is TRBJ2-7, with D unclear. Germline CDR1 reads MDHEN; CDR2 reads SYDVKM. The ends were cut back, 5 bases at V and 1 base at J, with 15 bases in the middle. The CDR3 extends over 15 amino acids. The CDR3 protein is CASSAPGVVSYEQYF. For the CDR3, the DNA is TGTGCCAGCAGTGCCCCCGGCGTCGTTTCCTACGAGCAGTACTTC.

The chain couples TRBV7-7 to TRBJ2-5; possible D gene TRBD1, 6 bases. V shed 10 bases and J shed 5 bases, with 11 bases lying between them. This CDR3 is built from 11 residues. Germline-derived CDR1 and CDR2 are SSHAT and FNYEAQ (reference sequence). The DNA of the CDR3 is TGTGCCATCGGACAGCGGGAGACCCAGTACTTC. Its translation is CAIGQRETQYF.

The V call is TRBV6-5, the J call TRBJ1-5, with TRBD1 identical over 8 bases. There are 15 residues in the CDR3. Germline V lookup: CDR1 MNHEY, CDR2 SVGAGI. J gave up 8 bases and V 8 bases, and 14 bases lay outside the gene matches. Written as DNA, the CDR3 is TGTGCCAGCGCCCCCGGACAGGGAAACACAGAGCCCCAGCATTTT. Protein sequence: CASAPGQGNTEPQHF.

The V and J genes are TRBV4-3 and TRBJ2-1; TRBD2 aligns across 10 bases. This CDR3 has 15 amino acids. The V segment lost 4 bases and the J segment 7 bases; nucleotides outside the gene matches: 7. Germline CDR1 and CDR2: LGHNA and YSLEER. CDR3 region: CASSPQVAGGNEQFF. The CDR3 bases are TGCGCCAGCAGCCCGCAGGTAGCGGGGGGTAATGAGCAGTTCTTC.

The chain uses TRBV7-2 and TRBJ1-6; 7 nucleotides match TRBD1. Germline V gives CDR1 SGHTA, CDR2 FQGNSA. Trimming took 3 bases from V and 7 from J; bases not matched to a gene: 6. CDR3 size: 15 residues. CDR3 bases: TGTGCCAGCAGCTTGGAGGGACAGTTAAATTCACCCCTCCACTTT. This sequence encodes CASSLEGQLNSPLHF.

The V call is TRBV5-1, the J call TRBJ1-1; possible D gene TRBD1, 6 bases. CDR3 length: 15 amino acids. Germline values: CDR1 SGHRS, CDR2 YFSETQ. The V and J ends lost 4 bases and 5 bases respectively, with 18 bases between them. Written as DNA, the CDR3 is TGCGCCAGCAGCCCGGGCGGGGGGCTGGGGACTGAAGCTTTCTTT. Protein product: CASSPGGGLGTEAFF.

The chain combines TRBV10-3 with TRBJ2-5; D might be TRBD1 (6 bases). Trimming took off 6 bases at V and 1 base at J, with 9 bases between the two ends. The CDR3 runs to 13 residues. In germline, CDR1 is ENHRY, CDR2 SYGVKD. DNA of the CDR3: TGTGCCATCAGGAAGGACAGCCAAGAGACCCAGTACTTC. Protein sequence: CAIRKDSQETQYF.

This rearrangement joins TRBV29-1 to TRBJ2-6; 8 bases align to TRBD1. Germline loops: CDR1 SQVTM, CDR2 ANQGSEA. The trim removed 4 bases at V and 0 bases at J, leaving 11 bases unmatched. This CDR3 has 18 amino acids. CDR3 DNA sequence: TGCAGCGTTGTCCCTCAGACAGGGGCGAACTCTGGGGCCAACGTCCTGACTTTC. This encodes CSVVPQTGANSGANVLTF.

The gene calls are TRBV6-4 and TRBJ1-5; D is ambiguous. Per germline, CDR1 MRHNA and CDR2 SNTAGT. The V gene lost 5 bases and the J gene lost 6 bases, with 11 bases spanning the gap. This CDR3 region has 13 residues. CDR3 residues: CASSPEGGQPQHF. The CDR3 DNA follows: TGTGCCAGCAGTCCCGAGGGAGGTCAGCCCCAGCATTTT.

This rearrangement joins TRBV5-1 to TRBJ2-5; no reliable D call. The CDR3 runs 12 residues. V gave up 3 bases and J gave up 2 bases, with 5 bases separating them. Germline CDR1 reads SGHRS; CDR2 reads YFSETQ. Written as DNA, the CDR3 is TGCGCCAGCAGCTCCACTCAAGAGACCCAGTACTTC. Protein product: CASSSTQETQYF.

The rearrangement links TRBV27 to TRBJ2-5; possible D gene TRBD1, 5 bases. CDR1 MNHEY and CDR2 SMNVEV come from the germline V gene (reference sequence). The CDR3 length is 14 residues. V gave up 5 bases and J gave up 2 bases, with 12 bases separating them. CDR3 nucleotides: TGTGCCAGCAGTCCAAACAGGAATCAAGAGACCCAGTACTTC. This gives the protein CASSPNRNQETQYF.

The chain links TRBV5-4 to TRBJ1-1; D might be TRBD1 (6 bases). This CDR3 region has 13 residues. Germline lookup yields CDR1 SGHNT and CDR2 YYREEE (reference sequence). The ends were cut back, 1 base at V and 5 bases at J, with 9 bases in the middle. The CDR3 spells CASSLRGGTEAFF. The CDR3 DNA follows: TGTGCCAGCAGCTTGAGGGGGGGGACTGAAGCTTTCTTT.

This clone came up once. CDR3 sequence reads: CASSEELRTGNTEAFF. The CDR3 DNA follows: TGTGCCAGCAGTGAAGAACTAAGGACAGGGAACACTGAAGCTTTCTTT. The chain joins TRBV2 to TRBJ1-1; 7 nucleotides agree with TRBD1. The CDR3 loop spans 16 amino acids. CDR1 and CDR2 (germline): SNHLY, FYNNEI. After removal of 1 base from V and 1 base from J, the junction contained 6 bases not matched to a gene.

The rearrangement links TRBV2 to TRBJ1-2, with TRBD1 identical over 7 bases. Germline trimming cut 6 bases from V and 4 bases from J; bases unmatched to any gene: 5. The germline V gene has CDR1 SNHLY and CDR2 FYNNEI. The CDR3 extends over 13 amino acids. CDR3 sequence: CASRGTELYGYTF. In nucleotides, the CDR3 is TGTGCCAGCAGGGGGACAGAACTCTATGGCTACACCTTC.

The chain couples TRBV5-4 to TRBJ2-7; 7 positions match TRBD1. V lost 4 bases and J lost 6; bases outside the gene matches: 16. The CDR3 loop spans 16 amino acids. Germline CDR1 SGHNT, CDR2 YYREEE (reference sequence). The CDR3 nucleotides are TGTGCCAGCAGCGACAGACAGGGATCTCTACCTGGCGAGCAGTACTTC. This codes for CASSDRQGSLPGEQYF.

The chain employs TRBV2 and TRBJ1-1, with a weak D call TRBD1 (6 bases). This CDR3 has 14 residues. CDR1 is SNHLY, CDR2 FYNNEI, per germline. Trimming took 3 bases from V and 4 from J, leaving 12 bases between them. CDR3 in amino acids: CASSELGAATEAFF. The CDR3 DNA is TGTGCCAGCAGTGAGTTGGGGGCCGCCACTGAAGCTTTCTTT.

This clone was recorded once. This chain connects TRBV6-1 to TRBJ1-4; D uncertain. V was trimmed by 1 base and J by 7 bases, leaving 7 bases between them. There are 13 residues in the CDR3. CDR1 is MNHNS, CDR2 SASEGT, per germline. CDR3 amino acids: CASSEGASEKLFF. The CDR3 region has the DNA TGTGCCAGCAGTGAAGGGGCCAGTGAAAAACTGTTTTTT.

V gene TRBV10-3 combines with J gene TRBJ2-1, with 10 bases matching TRBD2. CDR1 is ENHRY and CDR2 is SYGVKD in the germline V gene. The trim removed 7 bases at V and 6 bases at J, leaving 9 bases unmatched. The CDR3 covers 15 residues. CDR3 loop: CAITEGLAGVNEQFF. As DNA, the CDR3 is TGTGCCATCACCGAGGGTCTAGCGGGAGTCAATGAGCAGTTCTTC.

The genes are TRBV15 and TRBJ1-1; D remains unclear. The CDR3 consists of 14 residues. CDR1 and CDR2 (germline): LNHNV, YYDKDF (reference sequence). V gave up 1 base and J gave up 0 bases, with 6 bases separating them. CDR3 in amino acids: CATSRVQMNTEAFF. As DNA, the CDR3 is TGTGCCACCAGCAGAGTTCAGATGAACACTGAAGCTTTCTTT.

The rearrangement links TRBV27 to TRBJ1-2; D is possibly TRBD1 (6 bases). The CDR3 loop spans 13 amino acids. Germline assignment: CDR1 MNHEY and CDR2 SMNVEV (reference sequence). V was cut by 6 bases and J by 4 bases, with 12 bases left in between. The CDR3 reads CASRPSGAYGYTF. Here the CDR3 DNA reads TGTGCCAGCAGGCCCTCGGGGGCCTATGGCTACACCTTC.

The rearrangement links TRBV15 to TRBJ2-7; TRBD1 matches at 7 bases. The junction had 11 bases not matched to a gene; V was cut back by 0 bases and J by 6 bases. The CDR3 is 16 amino acids. Germline CDR1 is LNHNV and CDR2 is YYDKDF (reference sequence). CDR3 DNA sequence: TGTGCCACCAGCAGAGATCGAGGTGTAGGGGGCCTCGAGCAGTACTTC. Protein sequence: CATSRDRGVGGLEQYF. Together with reference TRBV15 and TRBJ2-7, the CDR3 gives the full variable domain: DAMVIQNPRYQVTQFGKPVTLSCSQTLNHNVMYWYQQKSSQAPKLLFHYYDKDFNNEADTPDNFQSRRPNTSFCFLDIRSPGLGDTAMYLCATSRDRGVGGLEQYFGPGTRLTVT.